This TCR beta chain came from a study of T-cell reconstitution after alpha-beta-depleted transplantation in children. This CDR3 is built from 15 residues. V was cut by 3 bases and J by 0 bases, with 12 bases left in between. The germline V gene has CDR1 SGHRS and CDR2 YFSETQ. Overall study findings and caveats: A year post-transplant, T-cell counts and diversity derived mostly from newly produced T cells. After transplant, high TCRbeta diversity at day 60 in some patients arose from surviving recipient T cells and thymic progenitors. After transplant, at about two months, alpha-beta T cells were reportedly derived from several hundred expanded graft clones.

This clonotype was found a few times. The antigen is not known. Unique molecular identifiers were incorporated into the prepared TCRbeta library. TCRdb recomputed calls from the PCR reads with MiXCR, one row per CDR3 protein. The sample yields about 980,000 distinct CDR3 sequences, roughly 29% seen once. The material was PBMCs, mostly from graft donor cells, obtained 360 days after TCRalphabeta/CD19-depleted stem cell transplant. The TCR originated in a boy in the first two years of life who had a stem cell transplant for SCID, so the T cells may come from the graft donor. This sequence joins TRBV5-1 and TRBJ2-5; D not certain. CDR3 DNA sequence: TGCGCCAGCAGCTACAGAATTCGGTACCAAGAGACCCAGTACTTC. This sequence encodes CASSYRIRYQETQYF.